The 25 T cell receptor beta chains reported below all come from one sample, sequenced in a study of blood T cell repertoires in COVID-19. Profiled with immunoSEQ multiplex PCR; TCRdb holds only in-frame clones, not every one. Here the sample spans roughly 350,000 clones, approximately 87% being singletons. Sequencing was done on a sample of peripheral blood. The source is a woman in her twenties or thirties with COVID-19, enrolled during active disease.

This clone was counted once. The CDR3 DNA reads TGTGCCAGCAGCCAAAGGCGAAGGCGGGGGAGAGAAGAGACCCAGTACTTC. Translation: CASSQRRRRGREETQYF. The rearrangement uses TRBV14 and TRBJ2-5; 7 nucleotides align to TRBD2. Germline CDR1 and CDR2: SGHDN and FVKESK. The CDR3 has 17 residues. After removal of 2 bases from V and 3 bases from J, the junction contained 12 bases not matched to a gene.

The chain carries TRBV2 and TRBJ1-5; 10 bases map to TRBD1. From germline, CDR1 is SNHLY and CDR2 FYNNEI. This CDR3 contains 14 residues. V dropped 5 bases and J dropped 4; count of bases not matched to a gene: 2. The CDR3 nucleotides read TGTGCCAGCAGTCGGACAGGGGGGAATCAGCCCCAGCATTTT. It encodes CASSRTGGNQPQHF.

The rearrangement uses TRBV4-2 and TRBJ2-7, with D perhaps TRBD1 (6 bases). The CDR3 extends over 13 amino acids. Trimming shortened V by 2 bases and J by 3 bases, and 8 bases separated the two germline ends. Germline loops: CDR1 LGHNA, CDR2 YNFKEQ. CDR3 in DNA: TGTGCCAGCAGCCAACCACAGGGCTACGAGCAGTACTTC. This gives the protein CASSQPQGYEQYF.

The J gene is TRBJ1-5, the V gene TRBV19, with 11 nucleotides matching TRBD1. V trimming: 3 bases; J trimming: 3 bases; junction bases outside the gene matches: 4. Looked up from germline, CDR1 is LNHDA and CDR2 is SQIVND (reference sequence). This CDR3 comprises 16 residues. CDR3: CASSIKDRGPNQPQHF. The CDR3 coding sequence is TGTGCCAGTAGTATCAAGGACAGGGGGCCCAATCAGCCCCAGCATTTT.

The rearrangement uses TRBV9 and TRBJ2-7, with TRBD2 identical over 7 bases. The length of the CDR3 is 15 residues. Germline V CDR1 and CDR2: SGDLS, YYNGEE. J was trimmed by 3 bases and V by 0 bases; bases with no gene match: 6. The CDR3 DNA is TGTGCCAGCAGCGTAGCTCCGGGACTACACTACGAGCAGTACTTC. This translates into CASSVAPGLHYEQYF.

This clone was detected only once. The chain links TRBV5-4 to TRBJ1-6, with a possible D match to TRBD1 (5 bases). This CDR3 has 13 residues. V was cut by 4 bases and J by 10 bases, with 12 bases left in between. Germline V lookup: CDR1 SGHNT, CDR2 YYREEE (reference sequence). This CDR3 reads CASSAGTTSPLHF. DNA for the CDR3: TGTGCCAGCAGCGCCGGGACTACCTCACCCCTCCACTTT.

This clone was observed a single time. This sequence joins TRBV10-1 and TRBJ2-7, with a tentative D call TRBD2 (6 bases). Germline V gene lookup returns CDR1 WNHNN and CDR2 SYGVQD (reference sequence). The CDR3 contains 13 residues. Deletions cut 5 bases from V and 3 bases from J, with 11 bases between. CDR3 nucleotide sequence: TGCGCCAGCAGTCCTGATAGCGGCTACGAGCAGTACTTC. This encodes CASSPDSGYEQYF.

The chain joins TRBV19 to TRBJ1-1, with D hard to call. Trimming removed 3 bases from V and 4 bases from J, with 12 bases in between. The germline gives CDR1 LNHDA, CDR2 SQIVND (reference sequence). The CDR3 totals 14 residues. CDR3 DNA sequence: TGTGCCAGTAGTATGGCACGGGTGGGCACTGAAGCTTTCTTT. Translation: CASSMARVGTEAFF. Full variable domain (remainder filled in from reference TRBV19 and TRBJ1-1): DGGITQSPKYLFRKEGQNVTLSCEQNLNHDAMYWYRQDPGQGLRLIYYSQIVNDFQKGDIAEGYSVSREKKESFPLTVTSAQKNPTAFYLCASSMARVGTEAFFGQGTRLTVV.

V gene TRBV7-8 combines with J gene TRBJ2-5; D may be TRBD1 (6 bases). V lost 5 bases to trimming and J lost 3 bases, with 16 bases between them. This CDR3 has 15 residues. Germline CDR1 and CDR2: SGHVS and FQNEAQ. CDR3 loop: CASSPRGNREETQYF. DNA for the CDR3: TGTGCCAGCAGCCCTAGGGGGAACAGGGAAGAGACCCAGTACTTC.

The table lists this clone with a count of one. This chain connects TRBV7-2 to TRBJ1-5, with 7 bases identical to TRBD1. Germline lookup yields CDR1 SGHTA and CDR2 FQGNSA. There are 14 residues in the CDR3. The V segment lost 5 bases and the J segment 6 bases; nucleotides outside the gene matches: 7. CDR3 in amino acids: CASSRDRAPQPQHF. For the CDR3, the DNA is TGTGCCAGCAGCCGCGACAGGGCCCCTCAGCCCCAGCATTTT.

V is TRBV6-5 and J is TRBJ2-3; 9 bases line up with TRBD2. CDR1 is MNHEY and CDR2 is SVGAGI in the germline V gene. The V and J ends lost 6 bases and 7 bases, in that order; junction bases with no gene match: 11. The CDR3 extends over 15 amino acids. CDR3 loop: CASSGTAGGGNTQYF. The CDR3 DNA reads as TGTGCCAGCAGCGGGACAGCGGGAGGCGGAAATACGCAGTATTTT.

The chain has TRBV3-1 (or the pseudogene TRBV3-2) and TRBJ2-5; the match to TRBD2 covers 10 bases. Germline V gene sequence: CDR1 LGHDT, CDR2 YNNKEL (reference sequence). With 0 bases clipped from V and 2 bases from J, the junction kept 9 bases outside the gene matches. The CDR3 is 18 amino acids. The CDR3 region has the DNA TGTGCCAGCAGCCAAGACGGAGGCGGACTAGCGGTACAAGAGACCCAGTACTTC. The encoded protein is CASSQDGGGLAVQETQYF.

This clone occurred once. This chain uses TRBV4-1 with TRBJ2-5; D remains unclear. The CDR3 sequence is 13 residues long. The germline CDR1 and CDR2 sequences are MGHRA and YSYEKL. The V gene lost 1 base and the J gene lost 1 base, with 4 bases spanning the gap. CDR3 amino acids: CASSQGPQETQYF. For the CDR3, the DNA is TGCGCCAGCAGCCAAGGGCCCCAAGAGACCCAGTACTTC.

The chain is built from TRBV28 and TRBJ2-7, with a weak D call TRBD2 (5 bases). The V and J ends lost 2 bases and 5 bases respectively, with 13 bases between them. The CDR3 has 14 amino acids. CDR1 is MDHEN, CDR2 SYDVKM, per germline. CDR3 nucleotides: TGTGCCAGCAGTTTACCTAGCTCCACCGACGAGCAGTACTTC. This codes for CASSLPSSTDEQYF. The full variable domain, in which reference TRBV28 and TRBJ2-7 provide the parts outside the CDR3, is DVKVTQSSRYLVKRTGEKVFLECVQDMDHENMFWYRQDPGLGLRLIYFSYDVKMKEKGDIPEGYSVSREKKERFSLILESASTNQTSMYLCASSLPSSTDEQYFGPGTRLTVT.

This rearrangement joins TRBV28 to TRBJ2-5; 9 bases line up with TRBD1. Germline V lookup: CDR1 MDHEN, CDR2 SYDVKM. Trimming cost V 6 bases and J 1 base; bases outside gene matches: 6. The CDR3 has 15 residues. The CDR3 DNA sequence: TGTGCCAGCAGACCCGGGACAGGGTTCCAAGAGACCCAGTACTTC. This encodes CASRPGTGFQETQYF.

The chain employs TRBV2 and TRBJ2-3; D perhaps matches TRBD2 (7 bases). Deletions cut 7 bases from V and 3 bases from J, with 17 bases between. This CDR3 has 15 residues. CDR1 is SNHLY, CDR2 FYNNEI, per germline. CDR3 residues: CASILGGALTDTQYF. The DNA for the CDR3 is TGTGCCAGCATCCTGGGGGGGGCTTTAACAGATACGCAGTATTTT. Using reference TRBV2 and TRBJ2-3 for the parts outside the CDR3, the full variable domain is EPEVTQTPSHQVTQMGQEVILRCVPISNHLYFYWYRQILGQKVEFLVSFYNNEISEKSEIFDDQFSVERPDGSNFTLKIRSTKLEDSAMYFCASILGGALTDTQYFGPGTRLTVL.

This clone was seen only a few times. The chain uses TRBV18 and TRBJ1-1, with 9 bases lining up with TRBD1. The V gene's germline CDR1 is KGHSH and CDR2 LQKENI. J was trimmed by 9 bases and V by 2 bases; bases with no gene match: 7. The CDR3 runs 14 residues. In DNA, the CDR3 is TGTGCCAGCTCACCAAGCGCCGGGACAGGGCAAGCTTTCTTT. It yields the protein CASSPSAGTGQAFF.

This clone appeared a single time. The chain combines TRBV7-2 with TRBJ2-5, with D possibly matching TRBD2 (6 bases). V gave up 1 base and J gave up 1 base, with 7 bases separating them. This CDR3 is 14 amino acids long. CDR1 is SGHTA, CDR2 FQGNSA, per germline. In nucleotides, the CDR3 is TGTGCCAGCAGCTTAGGCGGGGCCCAAGAGACCCAGTACTTC. Residues: CASSLGGAQETQYF.

This chain links TRBV5-1 with TRBJ2-7; TRBD2 is a possible D gene (5 bases). Trimming pared 7 bases from V and 3 bases from J, leaving 14 bases between. The germline CDR1 and CDR2 sequences are SGHRS and YFSETQ. The CDR3 extends over 13 amino acids. CDR3 residues: CASAASGNYEQYF. Written as DNA, the CDR3 is TGCGCCAGCGCCGCGTCGGGGAACTACGAGCAGTACTTC.

This sequence joins TRBV5-4 and TRBJ2-2; 7 bases fit TRBD2. V trimming: 10 bases; J trimming: 1 base; junction bases outside the gene matches: 13. The CDR3 has 16 amino acids. Germline CDR1 and CDR2: SGHNT and YYREEE (reference sequence). CDR3 nucleotides: TGTGCCGGGGCTATGACGGGAGGTTGGAACACCGGGGAGCTGTTTTTT. The encoded protein is CAGAMTGGWNTGELFF.

This chain links TRBV6-5 with TRBJ2-7; 11 nucleotides agree with TRBD1. After removal of 7 bases from V and 4 bases from J, the junction contained 3 bases not matched to a gene. CDR1 and CDR2 from the germline V gene are MNHEY and SVGAGI. The CDR3 sequence is 13 residues long. CDR3 residues: CASTRDRGYEQYF. In DNA, the CDR3 is TGTGCCAGCACCCGGGACAGGGGGTACGAGCAGTACTTC.

The CDR3 region is CAWSVGAGTDTQYF. For the CDR3, the DNA is TGTGCCTGGAGTGTAGGCGCGGGCACAGATACGCAGTATTTT. The V gene is TRBV30, the J gene TRBJ2-3; no reliable D call. The ends were cut back, 0 bases at V and 1 base at J, with 8 bases in the middle. The CDR3 runs to 14 residues. Looked up from germline, CDR1 is GTSNPN and CDR2 is SVGIG (reference sequence).

The chain recombines TRBV4-2 with TRBJ1-1; a weak D match, TRBD1 (6 bases). The V gene's germline CDR1 is LGHNA and CDR2 YNFKEQ. The V and J ends lost 0 bases and 4 bases respectively, with 15 bases between them. This CDR3 comprises 16 residues. In DNA form, the CDR3 reads TGTGCCAGCAGCCAAGATGTCCGGGACATTGGCACTGAAGCTTTCTTT. Protein product: CASSQDVRDIGTEAFF.

The chain carries TRBV5-1 and TRBJ1-1; D perhaps matches TRBD1 (6 bases). V lost 0 bases to trimming and J lost 3 bases, with 18 bases between them. The CDR3 spans 17 residues. Looked up from germline, CDR1 is SGHRS and CDR2 is YFSETQ. The CDR3 DNA follows: TGCGCCAGCAGCTTGGGGGACCCACAGGGTTTGGACACTGAAGCTTTCTTT. As protein: CASSLGDPQGLDTEAFF.

The chain joins TRBV20-1 to TRBJ2-2; unclear D gene. The length of the CDR3 is 13 residues. CDR1 DFQATT and CDR2 SNEGSKA come from the germline V gene (reference sequence). The ends were cut back, 3 bases at V and 3 bases at J, with 8 bases in the middle. The CDR3 DNA reads as TGCAGTGCTAGTAGGCAGGACACCGGGGAGCTGTTTTTT. This sequence encodes CSASRQDTGELFF.